This TCR beta chain stems from a study of CD8+CD57+ T cells in acquired aplastic anemia. Whole-study context: CD4+ and CD8+ cells, once sorted, gave DNA averaging about 3 ug. General study findings and limits: It was found that roughly 29 CD8+ CDR3 sequences were shared between patients and controls.

As to this clonotype: What it recognizes is unknown.

J lost 5 bases, V lost 1 base, and 2 bases had no gene match. This CDR3 spans 14 amino acids. Germline V gene sequence: CDR1 SNHLY, CDR2 FYNNEI. Selection for sequencing was limited to patients who had shown CD8+CD57+ cell expansion by flow cytometry. Each of the patients presented with severe acquired aplastic anemia. The study profiled TCR beta VDJ and CDR3 using genomic DNA as template. TCRdb ran MiXCR on the reads and lists one entry per CDR3 protein. This table has some 200,000 distinct CDR3 sequences, roughly 50% appearing once. The TCR sequence derives from a human donor with aplastic anemia. The sample consisted of sorted CD4+, CD8+, or CD8+CD57+ T cells (not recorded which) from PBMCs. The chain joins TRBV2 to TRBJ1-5; TRBD1 agrees at 7 bases. Here the CDR3 DNA reads TGTGCCAGCAGTGAAGACAGGGGACATCAGCCCCAGCATTTT. Protein: CASSEDRGHQPQHF.